A selection of T cell receptor beta chains follows, all from one sample in a study of T cell responses to AZD1222 COVID-19 vaccine. Sequencing used immunoSEQ multiplex PCR; TCRdb keeps in-frame clones, though not all of them. Of 98,000 or so clones detected, more than 75% appear once; the ten largest clones hold approximately 3%. The specimen comprised peripheral blood, sampled 28 days after the second dose of the MenACWY control vaccine. The receptors here all came from an adult who received the MenACWY meningococcal vaccine as a control. Both conserved end residues are part of each CDR3. Each record gives: clone size, J gene, D gene, V gene, CDR3 DNA, CDR3 protein. The D gene is left open where the match is weak. Clone size is stated in some rows and not others, as once, few, many or a class when expanded.

NA TRBJ1-5 NA TRBV19 TGTGCCAGTAGTCCGGCCCACGGGACGGCTAGCAATCAGCCCCAGCATTTT CASSPAHGTASNQPQHF
NA TRBJ1-6 NA TRBV9 TGTGCCAGCAGCGTCCTAGTATATAATTCACCCCTCCACTTT CASSVLVYNSPLHF
NA TRBJ1-2 TRBD1 TRBV5-1 TGCGCCAGCAGACCGGACAGGGAGCATGGCTACACCTTC CASRPDREHGYTF
NA TRBJ2-7 TRBD2 TRBV27 TGTGCCAGCAGATTGGGATCTCGGCGCGGGGAGGGCGAGCAGTACTTC CASRLGSRRGEGEQYF
NA TRBJ1-1 NA TRBV5-4 TGTGCCAGCAGCTTACAGGACTGGGAGAACACTGAAGCTTTCTTT CASSLQDWENTEAFF
NA TRBJ2-7 TRBD1 TRBV28 TGTGCCAGCAGTGGCCGGGACAGGGGGACCTACGAGCAGTACTTC CASSGRDRGTYEQYF
NA TRBJ2-1 TRBD1 TRBV7-3 TGTGCCAGCAGCTTGTCGGGACAGGCCAACAATGAGCAGTTCTTC CASSLSGQANNEQFF
NA TRBJ2-7 NA TRBV29-1 TGCAGCGTTGAACCCGCCTACGAGCAGTACTTC CSVEPAYEQYF
NA TRBJ2-2 NA TRBV5-4 TGTGCCAGCAGTCCTACGCGGACCTGGGGATGGAACACCGGGGAGCTGTTTTTT CASSPTRTWGWNTGELFF
once TRBJ1-2 NA TRBV5-8 TGTGCCAGCAGCTTGGGAGGGGTCGGCGGCTACACCTTC CASSLGGVGGYTF